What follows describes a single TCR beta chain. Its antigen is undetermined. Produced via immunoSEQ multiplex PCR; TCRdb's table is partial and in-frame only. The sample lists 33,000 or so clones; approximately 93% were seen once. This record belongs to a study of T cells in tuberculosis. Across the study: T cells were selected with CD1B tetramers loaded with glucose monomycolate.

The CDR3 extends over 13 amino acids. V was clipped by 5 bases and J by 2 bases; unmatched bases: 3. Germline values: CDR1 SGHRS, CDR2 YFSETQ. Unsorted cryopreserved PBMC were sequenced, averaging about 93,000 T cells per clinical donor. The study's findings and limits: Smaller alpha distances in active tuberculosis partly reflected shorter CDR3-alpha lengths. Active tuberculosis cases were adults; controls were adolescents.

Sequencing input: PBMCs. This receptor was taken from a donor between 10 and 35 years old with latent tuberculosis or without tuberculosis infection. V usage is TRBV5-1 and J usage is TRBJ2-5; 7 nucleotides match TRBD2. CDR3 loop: CASRVGGQETQYF. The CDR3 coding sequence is TGCGCCAGCAGAGTGGGGGGGCAAGAGACCCAGTACTTC.